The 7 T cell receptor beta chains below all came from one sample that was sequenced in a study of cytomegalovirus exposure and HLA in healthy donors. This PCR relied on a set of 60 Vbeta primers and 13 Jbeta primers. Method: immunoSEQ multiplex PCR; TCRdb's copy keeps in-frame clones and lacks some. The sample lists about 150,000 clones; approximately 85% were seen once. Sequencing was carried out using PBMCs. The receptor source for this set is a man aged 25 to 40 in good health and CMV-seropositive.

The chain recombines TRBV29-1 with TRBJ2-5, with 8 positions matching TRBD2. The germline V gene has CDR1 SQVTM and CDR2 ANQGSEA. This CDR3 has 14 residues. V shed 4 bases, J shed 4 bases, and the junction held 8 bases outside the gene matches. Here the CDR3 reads CSVGFSGMGETQYF. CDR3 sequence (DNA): TGCAGCGTTGGATTTAGCGGGATGGGAGAGACCCAGTACTTC.

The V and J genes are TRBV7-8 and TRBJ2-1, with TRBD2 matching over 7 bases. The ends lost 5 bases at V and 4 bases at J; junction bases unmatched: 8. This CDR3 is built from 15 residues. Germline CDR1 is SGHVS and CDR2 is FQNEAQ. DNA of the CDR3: TGTGCCAGCAGCCCACTTGCGGGACTATACAATGAGCAGTTCTTC. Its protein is CASSPLAGLYNEQFF.

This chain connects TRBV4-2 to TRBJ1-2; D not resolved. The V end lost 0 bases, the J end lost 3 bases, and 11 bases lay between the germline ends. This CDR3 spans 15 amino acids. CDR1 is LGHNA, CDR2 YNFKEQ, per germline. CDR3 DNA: TGTGCCAGCAGCCAAGATCTGTGGCAGGACTATGGCTACACCTTC. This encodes CASSQDLWQDYGYTF.

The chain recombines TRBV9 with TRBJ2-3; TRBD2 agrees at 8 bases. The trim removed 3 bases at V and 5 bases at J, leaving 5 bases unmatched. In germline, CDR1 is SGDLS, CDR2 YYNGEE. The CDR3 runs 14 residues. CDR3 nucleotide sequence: TGTGCCAGCAGCGGGACTAGCTTGAAAGATACGCAGTATTTT. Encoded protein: CASSGTSLKDTQYF.

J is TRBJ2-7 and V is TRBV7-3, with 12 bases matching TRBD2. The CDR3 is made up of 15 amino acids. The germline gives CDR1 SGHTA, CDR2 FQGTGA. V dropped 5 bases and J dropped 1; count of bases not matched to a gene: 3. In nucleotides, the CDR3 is TGTGCCAGCAGCCCCGGGACTAGCGGGTCCTACGAGCAGTACTTC. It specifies CASSPGTSGSYEQYF.

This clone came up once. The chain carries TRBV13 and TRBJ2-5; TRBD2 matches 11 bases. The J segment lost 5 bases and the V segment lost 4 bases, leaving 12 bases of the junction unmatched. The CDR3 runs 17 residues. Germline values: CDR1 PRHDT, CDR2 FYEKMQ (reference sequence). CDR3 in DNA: TGTGCCAGCAGCTCTCCCCTATCTAGCGGGGGGCGGGAGACCCAGTACTTC. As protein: CASSSPLSSGGRETQYF.

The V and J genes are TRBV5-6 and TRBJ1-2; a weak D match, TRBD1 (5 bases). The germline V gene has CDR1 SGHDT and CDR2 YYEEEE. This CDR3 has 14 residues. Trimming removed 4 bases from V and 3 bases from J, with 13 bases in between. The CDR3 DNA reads TGTGCCAGCAGCCCACAGGATGGATACTATGGCTACACCTTC. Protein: CASSPQDGYYGYTF.